Listed below are T cell receptor beta chains from one sample, sequenced in a study of CD8 T cells in ankylosing spondylitis. One entry per CDR3 protein, called by TCRdb with MiXCR from the 5' RACE reads. The sample shows a few hundred thousand distinct CDR3 sequences, 15% to 20% of them seen only once. Sample: blood, either unsorted or a sorted T cell fraction (not recorded which). The source is a male donor with ankylosing spondylitis. Both conserved end residues are trimmed from each CDR3. A D gene is named only where the DNA matches it firmly.

D: NA
V: TRBV5-1
J: TRBJ2-1
CDR3: ASSLAGAGSYNEQF

D: TRBD2
V: TRBV10-3
J: TRBJ2-2
CDR3: AISGTSAGGELF

D: TRBD1
V: TRBV20-1
J: TRBJ1-1
CDR3: SANQQGFTEAF

D: NA
V: TRBV7-2
J: TRBJ2-3
CDR3: ASSALHGSAQY

D: NA
V: TRBV28
J: TRBJ1-2
CDR3: ASSSGGTRGYT

D: NA
V: TRBV6-1
J: TRBJ1-5
CDR3: ASSRTVSQPQH

D: NA
V: TRBV27
J: TRBJ2-6
CDR3: ASGEQGYSGANVLT

D: TRBD2
V: TRBV5-6
J: TRBJ2-3
CDR3: ASSLDGRARTDTQY

D: TRBD1
V: TRBV27
J: TRBJ2-2
CDR3: ASGKTGTVAGELF

D: NA
V: TRBV4-1
J: TRBJ2-2
CDR3: ASSRLGGGDTGELF

D: TRBD1
V: TRBV10-1
J: TRBJ2-7
CDR3: ASSSGTALYEQY

D: TRBD1
V: TRBV24-1
J: TRBJ1-2
CDR3: ATSDETRTGPYGYT

D: NA
V: TRBV7-3
J: TRBJ2-7
CDR3: ASRGDGDYEQY

D: NA
V: TRBV20-1
J: TRBJ1-1
CDR3: SATHYTEAF

D: TRBD2
V: TRBV3-1
J: TRBJ2-3
CDR3: ASSQSEGLAGGRDTQY

D: NA
V: TRBV29-1
J: TRBJ2-5
CDR3: SVEAPGHRQETQY

D: TRBD2
V: TRBV28
J: TRBJ2-7
CDR3: ASRPVGREETYEQY

D: NA
V: TRBV7-2
J: TRBJ2-5
CDR3: ASSSRPEETQY

D: TRBD1
V: TRBV20-1
J: TRBJ1-3
CDR3: SASPTGSGNTIY

D: NA
V: TRBV27
J: TRBJ1-6
CDR3: ASSFRRQSEPLH

D: NA
V: TRBV20-1
J: TRBJ1-5
CDR3: SARGSRGNQPQH

D: TRBD1
V: TRBV20-1
J: TRBJ2-4
CDR3: SARTGDIAKNIQY

D: NA
V: TRBV7-2
J: TRBJ1-4
CDR3: ASRGGVSNEKLF

D: NA
V: TRBV2
J: TRBJ1-1
CDR3: ASSPPRKGVTEAF

D: NA
V: TRBV2
J: TRBJ2-7
CDR3: ASSKTGSSYEQY

D: NA
V: TRBV5-5
J: TRBJ2-3
CDR3: ASSFRGVSTDTQY

D: NA
V: TRBV20-1
J: TRBJ2-5
CDR3: SAAKGFQTQY

D: TRBD2
V: TRBV27
J: TRBJ2-3
CDR3: ASSPWVQAGSTDTQY

D: NA
V: TRBV12-3/TRBV12-4
J: TRBJ2-3
CDR3: ASQAYSDTQY

D: NA
V: TRBV6-5
J: TRBJ2-1
CDR3: ASSYSRGAPYNEQF

D: NA
V: TRBV29-1
J: TRBJ1-1
CDR3: SVGRTGADGF

D: NA
V: TRBV15
J: TRBJ1-5
CDR3: ATSRDRQGGGQPQH

D: NA
V: TRBV7-9
J: TRBJ2-5
CDR3: ASSVAVPGETQY

D: TRBD1
V: TRBV20-1
J: TRBJ2-2
CDR3: SARTGNTGELF

D: NA
V: TRBV30
J: TRBJ1-2
CDR3: AQTGASYGYT

D: NA
V: TRBV5-1
J: TRBJ2-3
CDR3: ASSYGGVTGPPDTQY

D: NA
V: TRBV6-2/TRBV6-3
J: TRBJ1-1
CDR3: ASSSRTKMNTEAF

D: NA
V: TRBV18
J: TRBJ2-5
CDR3: ASSLIDGYSETQY

D: NA
V: TRBV6-1
J: TRBJ1-1
CDR3: ASSLDERTEAF

D: TRBD2
V: TRBV28
J: TRBJ2-3
CDR3: ASSFLAGGTDTQY

D: NA
V: TRBV7-2
J: TRBJ1-6
CDR3: ASTLGGWNSPLH

D: NA
V: TRBV11-1
J: TRBJ2-1
CDR3: ASSRTTWNEQF

D: TRBD2
V: TRBV14
J: TRBJ2-1
CDR3: ASRPLAGEANEQF

D: NA
V: TRBV19
J: TRBJ1-5
CDR3: ASSMKGASNQPQH

D: NA
V: TRBV21-1
J: TRBJ2-7
CDR3: ASSKDHAYEQY

D: NA
V: TRBV9
J: TRBJ1-3
CDR3: ASSVVTTVDTIY

D: NA
V: TRBV7-9
J: TRBJ1-6
CDR3: ASSPGRVLGGNSPLH

D: NA
V: TRBV5-1
J: TRBJ1-5
CDR3: ASSRGGEGQPQH

D: NA
V: TRBV3-1
J: TRBJ2-2
CDR3: ASSPPGTTNTGELF

D: NA
V: TRBV5-4
J: TRBJ2-7
CDR3: ASSTRLRNTPSEQY

D: NA
V: TRBV12-3/TRBV12-4
J: TRBJ1-5
CDR3: ASSSLGQLNGPQH

D: TRBD1
V: TRBV27
J: TRBJ1-1
CDR3: ASRAWTGPLQAEAF

D: NA
V: TRBV20-1
J: TRBJ2-2
CDR3: SARVGRRANTGELF

D: NA
V: TRBV27
J: TRBJ1-5
CDR3: ATRGVGTGNNQPQH

D: TRBD1
V: TRBV4-3
J: TRBJ1-2
CDR3: ASSLAGTGQNNGYT

D: TRBD2
V: TRBV4-1
J: TRBJ2-7
CDR3: ASSQGSTSVYEQY

D: NA
V: TRBV7-8
J: TRBJ2-7
CDR3: ASSLAMGTTYEQY

D: NA
V: TRBV6-1
J: TRBJ2-2
CDR3: ASRGGKTTNTGELF

D: NA
V: TRBV4-3
J: TRBJ2-3
CDR3: ASSPQAGDTQY